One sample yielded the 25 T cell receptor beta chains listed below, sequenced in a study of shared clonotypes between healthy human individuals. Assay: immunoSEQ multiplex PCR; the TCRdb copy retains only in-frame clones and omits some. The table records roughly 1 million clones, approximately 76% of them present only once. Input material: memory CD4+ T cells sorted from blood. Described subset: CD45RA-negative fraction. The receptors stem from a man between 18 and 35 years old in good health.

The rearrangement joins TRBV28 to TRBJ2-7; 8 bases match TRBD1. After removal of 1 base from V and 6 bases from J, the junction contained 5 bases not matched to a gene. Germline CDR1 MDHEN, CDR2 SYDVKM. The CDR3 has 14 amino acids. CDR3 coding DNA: TGTGCCAGCAGTTTATCCAGGGGGCGAATCGAGCAGTACTTC. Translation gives CASSLSRGRIEQYF.

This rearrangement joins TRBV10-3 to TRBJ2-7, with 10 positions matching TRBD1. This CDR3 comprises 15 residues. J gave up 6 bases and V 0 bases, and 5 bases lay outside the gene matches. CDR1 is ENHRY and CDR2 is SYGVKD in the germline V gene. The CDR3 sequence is CAISESDRGPGEQYF. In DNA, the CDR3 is TGTGCCATCAGTGAGTCCGACAGGGGGCCTGGCGAGCAGTACTTC.

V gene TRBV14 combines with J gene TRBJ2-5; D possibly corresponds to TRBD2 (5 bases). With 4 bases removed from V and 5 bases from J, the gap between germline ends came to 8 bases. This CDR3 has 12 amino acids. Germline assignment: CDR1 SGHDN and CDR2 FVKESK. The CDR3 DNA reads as TGTGCCAGCAGCCCGGGGTTGGAGACCCAGTACTTC. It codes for CASSPGLETQYF.

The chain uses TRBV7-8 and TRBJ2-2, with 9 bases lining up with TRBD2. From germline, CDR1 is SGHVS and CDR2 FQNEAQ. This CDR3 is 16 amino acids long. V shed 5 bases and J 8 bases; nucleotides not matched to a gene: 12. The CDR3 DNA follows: TGTGCCAGCAGCCCCCGGGCTAGCGGGATCCAAGGGGAGCTGTTTTTT. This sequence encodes CASSPRASGIQGELFF.

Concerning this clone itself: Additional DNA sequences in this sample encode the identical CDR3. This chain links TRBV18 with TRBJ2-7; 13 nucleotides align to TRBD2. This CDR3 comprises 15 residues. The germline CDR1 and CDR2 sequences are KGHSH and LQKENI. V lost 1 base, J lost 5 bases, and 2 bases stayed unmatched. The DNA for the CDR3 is TGTGCCAGCTCACCACTTGGGACTAGCGGGAACGAGCAGTACTTC. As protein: CASSPLGTSGNEQYF.

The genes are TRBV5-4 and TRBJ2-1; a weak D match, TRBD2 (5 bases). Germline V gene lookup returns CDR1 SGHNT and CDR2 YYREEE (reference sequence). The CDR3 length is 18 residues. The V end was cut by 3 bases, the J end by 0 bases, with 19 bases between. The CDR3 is CASSSGGGAELSYNEQFF. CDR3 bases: TGTGCCAGCAGCTCTGGCGGCGGAGCGGAGCTCTCCTACAATGAGCAGTTCTTC.

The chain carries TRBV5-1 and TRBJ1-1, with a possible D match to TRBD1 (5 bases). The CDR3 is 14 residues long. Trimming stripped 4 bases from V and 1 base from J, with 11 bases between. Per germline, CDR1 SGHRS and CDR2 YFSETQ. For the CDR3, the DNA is TGCGCCAGCAGCCCATTGACAGAGAACACTGAAGCTTTCTTT. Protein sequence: CASSPLTENTEAFF.

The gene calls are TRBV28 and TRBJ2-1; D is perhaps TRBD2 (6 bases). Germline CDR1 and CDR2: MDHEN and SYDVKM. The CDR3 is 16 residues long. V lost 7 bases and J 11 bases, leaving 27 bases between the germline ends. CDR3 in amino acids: CASTEPGLARWTKQFF. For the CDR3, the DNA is TGTGCCAGCACCGAACCTGGCCTAGCGCGTTGGACTAAGCAGTTCTTC.

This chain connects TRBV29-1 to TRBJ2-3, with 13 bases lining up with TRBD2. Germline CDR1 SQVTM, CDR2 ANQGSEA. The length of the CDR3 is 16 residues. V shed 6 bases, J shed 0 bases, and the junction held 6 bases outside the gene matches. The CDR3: CSVEGLAGSSTDTQYF. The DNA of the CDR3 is TGCAGCGTCGAGGGACTAGCGGGATCTAGCACAGATACGCAGTATTTT.

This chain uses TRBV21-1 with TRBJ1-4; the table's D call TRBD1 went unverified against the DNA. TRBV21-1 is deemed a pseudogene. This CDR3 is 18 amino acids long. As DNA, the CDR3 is TGTGCCAGCAGCAAAGGAGCGGCCCCAGGGGCGAAGGGTGAAAAACTGTTTTTT. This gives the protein CASSKGAAPGAKGEKLFF.

The CDR3 region is CASSLARGPYEQYF. The CDR3 DNA is TGTGCCAGCAGCTTGGCCAGGGGGCCCTACGAGCAGTACTTC. V gene TRBV5-5 combines with J gene TRBJ2-7, with 8 bases lining up with TRBD1. The J segment lost 2 bases and the V segment lost 0 bases, leaving 1 base of the junction unmatched. The CDR3 spans 14 residues. The germline V gene encodes CDR1 SGHKS and CDR2 YYEKEE (reference sequence). The entire variable domain, with the rest obtained from reference TRBV5-5 and TRBJ2-7, is as follows: DAGVTQSPTHLIKTRGQQVTLRCSPISGHKSVSWYQQVLGQGPQFIFQYYEKEERGRGNFPDRFSARQFPNYSSELNVNALLLGDSALYLCASSLARGPYEQYFGPGTRLTVT.

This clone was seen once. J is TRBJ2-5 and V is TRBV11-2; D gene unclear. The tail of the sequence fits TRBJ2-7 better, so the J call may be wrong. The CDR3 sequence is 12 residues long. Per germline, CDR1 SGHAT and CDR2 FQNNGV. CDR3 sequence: CASSPDFYEQYF. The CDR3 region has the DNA TGTGCCAGCAGCCCCGACTTCTACGAGCAGTACTTC.

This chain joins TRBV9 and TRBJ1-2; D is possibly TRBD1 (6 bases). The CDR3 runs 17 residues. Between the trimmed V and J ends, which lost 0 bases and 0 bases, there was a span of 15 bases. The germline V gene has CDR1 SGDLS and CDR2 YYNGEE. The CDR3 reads CASSVAPGTLANYGYTF. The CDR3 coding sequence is TGTGCCAGCAGCGTAGCACCCGGGACACTAGCTAACTATGGCTACACCTTC.

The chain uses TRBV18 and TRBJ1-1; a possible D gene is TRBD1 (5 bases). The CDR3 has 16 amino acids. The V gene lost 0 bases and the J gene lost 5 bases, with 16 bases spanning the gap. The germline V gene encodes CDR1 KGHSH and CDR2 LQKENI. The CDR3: CASSPPLGWGQTEAFF. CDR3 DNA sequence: TGTGCCAGCTCACCACCACTGGGCTGGGGCCAAACTGAAGCTTTCTTT.

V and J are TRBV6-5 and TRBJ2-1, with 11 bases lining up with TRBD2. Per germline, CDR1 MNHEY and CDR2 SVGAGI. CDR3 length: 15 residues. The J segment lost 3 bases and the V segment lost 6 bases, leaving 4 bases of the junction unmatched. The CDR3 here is CASSPGTSGYNEQFF. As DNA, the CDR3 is TGTGCCAGCAGCCCCGGGACTAGCGGCTACAATGAGCAGTTCTTC.

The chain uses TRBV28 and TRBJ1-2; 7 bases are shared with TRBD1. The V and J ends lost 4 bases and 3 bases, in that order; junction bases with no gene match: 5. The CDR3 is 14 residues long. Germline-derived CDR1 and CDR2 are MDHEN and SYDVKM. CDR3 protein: CASSWSDRYYGYTF. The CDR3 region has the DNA TGTGCCAGCAGTTGGTCGGACAGGTACTATGGCTACACCTTC.

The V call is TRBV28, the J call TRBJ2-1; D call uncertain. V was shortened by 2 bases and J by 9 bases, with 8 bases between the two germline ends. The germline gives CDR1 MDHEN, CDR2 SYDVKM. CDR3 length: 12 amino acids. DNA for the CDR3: TGTGCCAGCAGTTTAAATTGGAGTGAGCAGTTCTTC. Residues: CASSLNWSEQFF.

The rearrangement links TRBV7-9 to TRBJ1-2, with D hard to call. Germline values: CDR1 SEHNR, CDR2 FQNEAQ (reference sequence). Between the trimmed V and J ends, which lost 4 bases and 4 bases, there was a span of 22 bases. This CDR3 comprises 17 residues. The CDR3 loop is CASSYPAGPLASYGYTF. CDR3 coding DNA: TGTGCCAGCAGCTACCCGGCCGGGCCCCTTGCGAGCTATGGCTACACCTTC.

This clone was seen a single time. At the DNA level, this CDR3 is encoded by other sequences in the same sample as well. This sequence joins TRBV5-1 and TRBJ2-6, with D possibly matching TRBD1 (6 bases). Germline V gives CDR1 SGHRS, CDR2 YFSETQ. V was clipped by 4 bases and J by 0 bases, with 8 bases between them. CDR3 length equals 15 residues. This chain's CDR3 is CASSLDSSGANVLTF. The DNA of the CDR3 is TGCGCCAGCAGCCTGGACAGCTCTGGGGCCAACGTCCTGACTTTC.

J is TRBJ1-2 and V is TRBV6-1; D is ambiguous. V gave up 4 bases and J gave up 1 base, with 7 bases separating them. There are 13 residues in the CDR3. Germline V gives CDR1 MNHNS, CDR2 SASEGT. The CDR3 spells CASSVNLNYGYTF. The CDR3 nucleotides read TGTGCCAGCAGTGTTAATCTTAACTATGGCTACACCTTC.

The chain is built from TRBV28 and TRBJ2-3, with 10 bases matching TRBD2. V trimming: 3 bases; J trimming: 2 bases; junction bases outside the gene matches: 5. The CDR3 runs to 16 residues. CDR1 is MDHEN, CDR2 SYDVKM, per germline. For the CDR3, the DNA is TGTGCCAGCAGTTTCGGTAGCGGGGGGTACACAGATACGCAGTATTTT. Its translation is CASSFGSGGYTDTQYF.

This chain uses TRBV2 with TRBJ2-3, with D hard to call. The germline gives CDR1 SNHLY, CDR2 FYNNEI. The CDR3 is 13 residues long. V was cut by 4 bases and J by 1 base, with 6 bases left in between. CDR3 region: CASSGLRTDTQYF. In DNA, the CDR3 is TGTGCCAGCAGTGGGCTGCGCACAGATACGCAGTATTTT.

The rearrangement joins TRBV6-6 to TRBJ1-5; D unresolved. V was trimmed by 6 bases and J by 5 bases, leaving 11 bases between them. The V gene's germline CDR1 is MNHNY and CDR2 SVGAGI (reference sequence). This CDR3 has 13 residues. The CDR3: CASSAPPDQPQHF. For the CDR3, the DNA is TGTGCCAGCAGCGCCCCCCCGGATCAGCCCCAGCATTTT.

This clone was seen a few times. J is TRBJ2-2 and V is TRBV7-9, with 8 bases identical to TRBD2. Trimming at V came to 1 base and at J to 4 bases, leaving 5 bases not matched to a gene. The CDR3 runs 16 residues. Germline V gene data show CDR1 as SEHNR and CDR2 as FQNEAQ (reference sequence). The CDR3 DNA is TGTGCCAGCAGCTTAGGACTAGCGTACGGCACCGGGGAGCTGTTTTTT. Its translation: CASSLGLAYGTGELFF. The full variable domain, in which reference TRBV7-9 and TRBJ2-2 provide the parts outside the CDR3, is DTGVSQNPRHKITKRGQNVTFRCDPISEHNRLYWYRQTLGQGPEFLTYFQNEAQLEKSRLLSDRFSAERPKGSFSTLEIQRTEQGDSAMYLCASSLGLAYGTGELFFGEGSRLTVL.

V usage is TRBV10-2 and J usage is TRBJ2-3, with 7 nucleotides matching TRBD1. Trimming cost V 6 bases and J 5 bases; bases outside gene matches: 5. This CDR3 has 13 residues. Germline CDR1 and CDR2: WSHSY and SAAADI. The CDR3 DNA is TGCGCCAGCAGAGAGGGGGCTATAGATACGCAGTATTTT. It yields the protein CASREGAIDTQYF.